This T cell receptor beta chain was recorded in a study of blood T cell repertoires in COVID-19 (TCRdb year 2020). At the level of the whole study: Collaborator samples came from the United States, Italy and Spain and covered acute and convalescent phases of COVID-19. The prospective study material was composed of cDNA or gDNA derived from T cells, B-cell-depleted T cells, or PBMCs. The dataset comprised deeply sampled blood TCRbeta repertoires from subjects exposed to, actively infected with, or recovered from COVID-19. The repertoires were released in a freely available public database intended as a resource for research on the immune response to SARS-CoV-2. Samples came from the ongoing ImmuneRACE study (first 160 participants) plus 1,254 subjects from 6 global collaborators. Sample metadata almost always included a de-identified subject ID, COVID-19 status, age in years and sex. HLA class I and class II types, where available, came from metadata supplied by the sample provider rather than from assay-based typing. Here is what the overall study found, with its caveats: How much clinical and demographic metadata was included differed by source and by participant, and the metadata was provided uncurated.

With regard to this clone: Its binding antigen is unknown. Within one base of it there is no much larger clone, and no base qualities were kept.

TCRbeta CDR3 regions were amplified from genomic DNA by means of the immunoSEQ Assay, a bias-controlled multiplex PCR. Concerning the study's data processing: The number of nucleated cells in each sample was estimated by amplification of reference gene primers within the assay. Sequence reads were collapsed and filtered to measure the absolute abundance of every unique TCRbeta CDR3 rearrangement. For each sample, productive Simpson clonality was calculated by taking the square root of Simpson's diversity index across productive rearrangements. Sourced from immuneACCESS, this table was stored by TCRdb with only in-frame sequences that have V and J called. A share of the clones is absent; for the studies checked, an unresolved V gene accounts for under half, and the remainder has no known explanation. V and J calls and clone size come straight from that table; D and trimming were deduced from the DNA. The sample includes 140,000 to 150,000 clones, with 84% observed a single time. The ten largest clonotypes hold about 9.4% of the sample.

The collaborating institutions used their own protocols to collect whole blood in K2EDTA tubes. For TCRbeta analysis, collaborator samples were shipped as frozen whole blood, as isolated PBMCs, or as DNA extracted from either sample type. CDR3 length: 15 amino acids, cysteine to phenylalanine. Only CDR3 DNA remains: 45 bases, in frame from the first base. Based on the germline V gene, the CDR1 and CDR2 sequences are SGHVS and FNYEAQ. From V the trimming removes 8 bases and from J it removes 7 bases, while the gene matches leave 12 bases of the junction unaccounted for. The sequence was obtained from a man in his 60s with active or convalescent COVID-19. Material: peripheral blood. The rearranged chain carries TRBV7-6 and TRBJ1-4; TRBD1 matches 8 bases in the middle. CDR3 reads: CASSGGWGLGEKLFF. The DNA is TGTGCCAGCTCAGGGGGCTGGGGGCTAGGTGAAAAACTGTTTTTT.